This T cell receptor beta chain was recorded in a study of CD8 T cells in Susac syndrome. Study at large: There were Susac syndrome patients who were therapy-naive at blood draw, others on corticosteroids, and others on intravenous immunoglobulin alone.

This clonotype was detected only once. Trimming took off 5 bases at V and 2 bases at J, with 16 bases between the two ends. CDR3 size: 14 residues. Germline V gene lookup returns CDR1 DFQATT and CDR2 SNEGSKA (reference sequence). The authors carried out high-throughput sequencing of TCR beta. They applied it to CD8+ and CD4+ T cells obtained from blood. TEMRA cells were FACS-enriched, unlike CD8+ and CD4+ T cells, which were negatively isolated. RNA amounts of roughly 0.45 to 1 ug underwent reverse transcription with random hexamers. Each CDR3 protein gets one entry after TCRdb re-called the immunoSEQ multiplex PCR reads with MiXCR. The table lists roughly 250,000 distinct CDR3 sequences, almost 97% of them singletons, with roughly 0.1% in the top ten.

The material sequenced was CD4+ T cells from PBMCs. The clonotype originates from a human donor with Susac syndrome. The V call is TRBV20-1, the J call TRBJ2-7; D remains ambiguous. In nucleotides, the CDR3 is TGCAGTGCTCCCCGGGTAGGGTCCACCTACGAGCAGTACTTC. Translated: CSAPRVGSTYEQYF.